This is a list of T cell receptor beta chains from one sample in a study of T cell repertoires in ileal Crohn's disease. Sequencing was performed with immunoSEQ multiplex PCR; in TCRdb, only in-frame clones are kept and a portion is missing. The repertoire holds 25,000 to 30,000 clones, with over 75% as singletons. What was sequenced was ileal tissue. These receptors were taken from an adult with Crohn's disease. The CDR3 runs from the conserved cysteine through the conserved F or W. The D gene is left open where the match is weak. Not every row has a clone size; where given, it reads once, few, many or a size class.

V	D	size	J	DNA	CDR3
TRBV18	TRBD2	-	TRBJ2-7	TGTGCCAGCTCACCCGGGACTAGCGGGGGCCCCTACGAGCAGTACTTC	CASSPGTSGGPYEQYF
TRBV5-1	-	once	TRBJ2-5	TGCGCCAGCAGCCGCGGGACGGCCGGAGATAACCAGTACTTC	CASSRGTAGDNQYF
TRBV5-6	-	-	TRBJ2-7	TGTGCCAGCAGCGCCCGGGGGTGGGGCCACGAGCAGTACTTC	CASSARGWGHEQYF
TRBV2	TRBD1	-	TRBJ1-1	TGTGCCAGCAGGTCTGAGGGGGCAAACACTGAAGCTTTCTTT	CASRSEGANTEAFF
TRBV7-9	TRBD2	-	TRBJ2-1	TGTGCCAGCAGCTTGTTTAGCGGGAGTTCCTACAATGAGCAGTTCTTC	CASSLFSGSSYNEQFF
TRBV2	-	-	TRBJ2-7	TGTGCCAGCACAAGGGGAACGATGTACGAGCAGTACTTC	CASTRGTMYEQYF
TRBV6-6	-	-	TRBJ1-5	TGTGCCAGCAGTCCAGGTAGGCGACAGCCCCAGCATTTT	CASSPGRRQPQHF
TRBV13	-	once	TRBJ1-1	TGTGCCAGCAGCCAACGCAAGAGAGGGGAAGCTTTCTTT	CASSQRKRGEAFF
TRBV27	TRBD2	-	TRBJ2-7	TGTGCCAGCAGTATGGACCCCAGGGCGGGGGCCTACGAGCAGTACTTC	CASSMDPRAGAYEQYF
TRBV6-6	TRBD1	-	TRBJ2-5	TGTGCCAGCAGTAGGACAGGACAAGAGACCCAGTACTTC	CASSRTGQETQYF
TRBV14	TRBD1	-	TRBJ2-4	TGTGCCAGCAGCACCTCCAGGGGGTTCGCCAAAAACATTCAGTACTTC	CASSTSRGFAKNIQYF
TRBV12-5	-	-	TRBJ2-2	TGTGCTAGTGGTCCCTCCACCGGGGAGCTGTTTTTT	CASGPSTGELFF
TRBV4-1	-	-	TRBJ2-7	TGCGCCAGCAGGCGGGATCAGGGGGTGGGCGAGCAGTACTTC	CASRRDQGVGEQYF
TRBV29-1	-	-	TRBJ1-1	TGCAGCGTGAGTAGGGGGGGGACTGAAGCTTTCTTT	CSVSRGGTEAFF
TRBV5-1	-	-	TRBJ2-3	TGCGCCAGCAGGCGGACAGATTCAATCGGGGTTCATACGCAGTATTTT	CASRRTDSIGVHTQYF
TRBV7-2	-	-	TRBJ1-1	TGTGCCAGCAGCCCGCTTTTGAGGGACACTGAAGCTTTCTTT	CASSPLLRDTEAFF
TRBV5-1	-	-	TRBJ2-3	TGCGCCAGCAGAGAGAACACAGATACGCAGTATTTT	CASRENTDTQYF
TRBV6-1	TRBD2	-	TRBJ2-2	TGTGCCAGCAGTGAGGGGACTAGCGCGCTGAACACCGGGGAGCTGTTTTTT	CASSEGTSALNTGELFF
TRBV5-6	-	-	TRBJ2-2	TGTGCCAGCAGCTCCGTTCAGGGCTTTCAGACCGGGGAGCTGTTTTTT	CASSSVQGFQTGELFF
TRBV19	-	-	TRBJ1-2	TGTGCCAGTAGTATAGCCAGTCAGAACTATGGCTACACCTTC	CASSIASQNYGYTF
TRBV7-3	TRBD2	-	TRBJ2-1	TGTGCCAGCAGCTTTGGGGGGGACGGTCACAATGAGCAGTTCTTC	CASSFGGDGHNEQFF
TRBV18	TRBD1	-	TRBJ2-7	TGTGCCAGCTCACGAGGACAGGGTGGCGAGCAGTACTTC	CASSRGQGGEQYF
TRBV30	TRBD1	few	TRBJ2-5	TGTGCCTGGAGTGTAGGACAGGGTACACCGTCGCCCCAGTACTTC	CAWSVGQGTPSPQYF
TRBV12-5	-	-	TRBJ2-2	TGTGCTAGTGGTTTGGTACTAGCCTCGGCCGGGGAGCTGTTTTTT	CASGLVLASAGELFF